This TCR beta chain was sequenced during a study of T cell responses to AZD1222 COVID-19 vaccine. Whole-study results and caveats: Reportedly, close to half of spike-specific TCRs are directed against unmutated variant regions. All repertoire sampling was performed exclusively after the peak T cell response.

Germline V gene sequence: CDR1 SGHRS, CDR2 YFSETQ. The CDR3 length is 10 residues. Trimming stripped 10 bases from V and 9 bases from J, with 10 bases between. In regard to this clone: No antigen is known for it.

The protocol was immunoSEQ multiplex PCR, while the TCRdb copy is restricted to in-frame clones and leaves out a portion. The profile shows about 110,000 clones, roughly 92% of them singletons. Specimen: peripheral blood, collected 28 days after the second AZD1222 dose. This receptor was identified in an adult who received the AZD1222 COVID-19 vaccine. V and J are TRBV5-1 and TRBJ2-2; TRBD2 might be the D (5 bases). The CDR3 DNA is TGCGCCTCCGGGGAGCGGGAGCTGTTTTTT. Translating it yields CASGERELFF.